This TCR beta chain originates from a study of early T cells in non-severe SARS-CoV-2 infection. Study in general: Sequencing input comprised bulk RNA from unsorted whole blood; chain pairing was not available. Study conclusions and caveats: VDJdb-based annotation leaned toward anti-spike CD8 responses and missed private and CD4 specificities.

Concerning this clonotype: Its target is not known.

Individual cDNA molecules were tagged with unique molecular identifiers, the study reported. TCRdb called the 5' RACE reads again in MiXCR, with one record for every CDR3 protein. The repertoire consists of tens of thousands of distinct CDR3 sequences, with 12% occurring once and the leading ten covering about 14%. Trimming shortened V by 11 bases and J by 5 bases, and 12 bases separated the two germline ends. Germline CDR1 and CDR2: ENHRY and SYGVKD. CDR3 size: 11 residues. V is TRBV10-3 and J is TRBJ2-5; D unresolved. This clonotype originated in an adult who was a healthcare worker with PCR-confirmed SARS-CoV-2 infection or an uninfected control (not recorded which). The donor label of this sample is uncertain. Sequencing was performed on whole blood, taken at baseline. CDR3 sequence reads: CAAGQYETQYF. The CDR3 nucleotides are TGTGCCGCCGGGCAGTATGAGACCCAGTACTTC.